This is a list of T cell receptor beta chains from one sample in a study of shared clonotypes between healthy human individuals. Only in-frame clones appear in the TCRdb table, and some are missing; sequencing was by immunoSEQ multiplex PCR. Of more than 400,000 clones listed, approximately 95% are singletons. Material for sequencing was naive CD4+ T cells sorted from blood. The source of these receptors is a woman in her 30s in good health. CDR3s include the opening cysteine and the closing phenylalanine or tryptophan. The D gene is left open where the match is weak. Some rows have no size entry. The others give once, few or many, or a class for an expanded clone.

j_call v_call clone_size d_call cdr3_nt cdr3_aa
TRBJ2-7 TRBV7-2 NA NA TGTGCCAGCAGCTTCGGGACTCCATCCTACGAGCAGTACTTC CASSFGTPSYEQYF
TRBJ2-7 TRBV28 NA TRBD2 TGTGCCAGCAGTCCCGCCGCTAGCGGCCCCTACGAGCAGTACTTC CASSPAASGPYEQYF
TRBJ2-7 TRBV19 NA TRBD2 TGTGCCAGTAAAGTTAGCGGGAGTCCGGGCGAGCAGTACTTC CASKVSGSPGEQYF
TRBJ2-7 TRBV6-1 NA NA TGTGCCAGCCACCCGGGGGCCCAAAGACGCTACGAGCAGTACTTC CASHPGAQRRYEQYF
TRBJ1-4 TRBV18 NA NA TGTGCCAGCTCACCACGACAGGATGCAACTAATGAAAAACTGTTTTTT CASSPRQDATNEKLFF
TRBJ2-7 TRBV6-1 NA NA TGTGCCAGCAGGCTACAGGGTCCCTACGAGCAGTACTTC CASRLQGPYEQYF
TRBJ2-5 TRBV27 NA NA TGTGCCAGCAGAAAGACAGGTCAAGAGACCCAGTACTTC CASRKTGQETQYF
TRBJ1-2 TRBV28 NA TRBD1 TGTGCCAGCAGGGACAGGGTTTCTAACTATGGCTACACCTTC CASRDRVSNYGYTF
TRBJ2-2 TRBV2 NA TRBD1 TGTGCCAGCAGTGAGTCAGGGGGGAACACCGGGGAGCTGTTTTTT CASSESGGNTGELFF
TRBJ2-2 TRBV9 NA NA TGTGCCAGCAGCGTAGTGGCATACACCGGGGAGCTGTTTTTT CASSVVAYTGELFF
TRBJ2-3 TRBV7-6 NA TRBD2 TGTGCCAGCAGCCCAAGTTGGGTAGCGGGGAGTGGTACGCAGTATTTT CASSPSWVAGSGTQYF
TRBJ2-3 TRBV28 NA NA TGTGCCAGCAGTTCCGGGCAGGGCCCAGATACGCAGTATTTT CASSSGQGPDTQYF
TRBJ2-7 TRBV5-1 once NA TGCGCCACCCGACAGGAACCCTCCTACGAGCAGTACTTC CATRQEPSYEQYF
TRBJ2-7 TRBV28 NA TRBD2 TGTGCCAGCAGCACTACCGGGACTAGAGACCCCTACGAGCAGTACTTC CASSTTGTRDPYEQYF
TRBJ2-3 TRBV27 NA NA TGTGCCAGCAGTTTCGAGGCCGCCACAGATACGCAGTATTTT CASSFEAATDTQYF
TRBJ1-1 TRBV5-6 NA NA TGTGCCAGCAGCTTTTTAGCCATGAACACTGAAGCTTTCTTT CASSFLAMNTEAFF
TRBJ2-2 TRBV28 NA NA TGTGCCAGCAGTGCCCCCCAGCCGCGCCTGATGGGTGGGGAGCTGTTTTTT CASSAPQPRLMGGELFF
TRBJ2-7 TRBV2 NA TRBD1 TGTGCCAGCAACCCCGGGACAGGGGCCTCCTACGAGCAGTACTTC CASNPGTGASYEQYF
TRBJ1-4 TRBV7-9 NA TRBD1 TGTGCCAGCAGCATCCGGACAGGGGCAACTAATGAAAAACTGTTTTTT CASSIRTGATNEKLFF
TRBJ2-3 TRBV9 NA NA TGTGCCAGCAGCGTCGAACAGTTAACAGATACGCAGTATTTT CASSVEQLTDTQYF
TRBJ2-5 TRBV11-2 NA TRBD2 TGTGCCAGCAGCCCGACTAGCCCGCAAGAGACCCAGTACTTC CASSPTSPQETQYF
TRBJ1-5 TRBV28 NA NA TGTGCCAGCAGTTTGAGTGGAAGGGGAATAGGGCAGCCCCAGCATTTT CASSLSGRGIGQPQHF
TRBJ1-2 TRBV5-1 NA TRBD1 TGCGCCAGCAGCTTTGGAGTTGACAGGGCCAATGGCTACACCTTC CASSFGVDRANGYTF
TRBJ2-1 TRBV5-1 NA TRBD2 TGCGCCAGCAGCTGGGGACTACTAGGGAACAATGAGCAGTTCTTC CASSWGLLGNNEQFF
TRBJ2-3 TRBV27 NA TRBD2 TGTGCCAGCAGTTTATTCCCTAGCGGGGCAACCACAGATACGCAGTATTTT CASSLFPSGATTDTQYF
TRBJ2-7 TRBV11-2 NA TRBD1 TGTGCCAGCAGCTTAGGGAGGGGACAGGGGGCCTACGAGCAGTACTTC CASSLGRGQGAYEQYF
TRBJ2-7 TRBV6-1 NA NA TGTGCCAGCAGTGGGGGCAGGGAGCAGTACTTC CASSGGREQYF
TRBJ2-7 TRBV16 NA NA TGTGCCAGCAGCCAATCGAACTCCCAGCAGTACTTC CASSQSNSQQYF
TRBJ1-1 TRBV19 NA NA TGTGCCAGTAGTACCAGGACCGCCCTAAACACTGCGGCTTTCTTT CASSTRTALNTAAFF
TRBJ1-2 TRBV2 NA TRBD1 TGTGCCAGCAGTCCGCAGGGACAGGATGGCTACACCTTC CASSPQGQDGYTF
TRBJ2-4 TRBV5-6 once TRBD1 TGTGCCAGCAGTTTCAGAGACAGGGGAGTCAAAAACATTCAGTACTTC CASSFRDRGVKNIQYF
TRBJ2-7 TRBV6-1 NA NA TGTGCCAGCGGGATTAACTACGAGCAGTACTTC CASGINYEQYF
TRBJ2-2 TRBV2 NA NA TGTGCCAGCAGTGAAGGGCAACCGAACACCGGGGAGCTGTTTTTT CASSEGQPNTGELFF
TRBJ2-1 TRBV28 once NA TGTGCCAGCAGGGGGTTCGGGACCCTTTACAATGAGCAGTTCTTC CASRGFGTLYNEQFF
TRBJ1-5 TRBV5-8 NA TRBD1 TGTGCCAGCGGAGCCGGGACAGGCGTTAGCAATCAGCCCCAGCATTTT CASGAGTGVSNQPQHF
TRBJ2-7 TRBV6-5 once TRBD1 TGTGCCAGCAGTTACTCCGGGACAGCCTACGAGCAGTACTTC CASSYSGTAYEQYF
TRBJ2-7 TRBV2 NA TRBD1 TGTGCCAGCAGTGGGGGCGGGACAGGGTATCACGAGCAGTACTTC CASSGGGTGYHEQYF
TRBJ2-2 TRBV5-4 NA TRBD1 TGTGCCAGCAGCTTGTTTACAGGGGGTACGCACACCGGGGAGCTGTTTTTT CASSLFTGGTHTGELFF
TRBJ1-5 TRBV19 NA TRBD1 TGTGCCAGTAGTATCCGGGACAGGGCTAGCAATCAGCCCCAGCATTTT CASSIRDRASNQPQHF
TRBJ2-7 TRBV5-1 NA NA TGCGCCAGCAGCAGATGGACCACGTCCTACGAGCAGTACTTC CASSRWTTSYEQYF
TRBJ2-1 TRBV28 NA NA TGTGCCAGCAGAACCACCGCCCGGGCTGAGCAGTTCTTC CASRTTARAEQFF
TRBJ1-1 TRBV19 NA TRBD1 TGTGCCAGTAGTAGCGGGACAGGAGCTTGGAACACTGAAGCTTTCTTT CASSSGTGAWNTEAFF
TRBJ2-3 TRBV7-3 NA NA TGTGCCAGCAGCCCCTCTGGAAGTTCGAGGGTTGATACGCAGTATTTT CASSPSGSSRVDTQYF
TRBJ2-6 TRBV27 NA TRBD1 TGTGCCAGCAGTGGGGGGACAGGGGACCACTCTGGGGCCAACGTCCTGACTTTC CASSGGTGDHSGANVLTF
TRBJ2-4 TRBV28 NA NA TGTGCCAGCATTCCGGGTGGGGCCGCGGCCAAAAACATTCAGTACTTC CASIPGGAAAKNIQYF
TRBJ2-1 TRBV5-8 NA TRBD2 TGTGCCAGCCGGGGGTGGGGAGGGCGACTACACAATGAGCAGTTCTTC CASRGWGGRLHNEQFF
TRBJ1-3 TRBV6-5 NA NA TGTGCCAGCAGTCCGGGGCCAGGAAACACCATATATTTT CASSPGPGNTIYF